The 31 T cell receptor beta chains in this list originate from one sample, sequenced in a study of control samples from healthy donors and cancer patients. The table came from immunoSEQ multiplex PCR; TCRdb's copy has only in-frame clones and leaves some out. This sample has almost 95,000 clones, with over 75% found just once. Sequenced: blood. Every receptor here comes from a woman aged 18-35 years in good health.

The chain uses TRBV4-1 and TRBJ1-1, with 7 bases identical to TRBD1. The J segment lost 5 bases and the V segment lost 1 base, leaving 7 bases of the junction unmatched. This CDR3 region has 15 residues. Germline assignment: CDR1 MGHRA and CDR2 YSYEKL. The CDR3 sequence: CASSQAAQGGTEAFF. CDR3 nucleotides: TGCGCCAGCAGCCAAGCTGCCCAGGGGGGAACTGAAGCTTTCTTT.

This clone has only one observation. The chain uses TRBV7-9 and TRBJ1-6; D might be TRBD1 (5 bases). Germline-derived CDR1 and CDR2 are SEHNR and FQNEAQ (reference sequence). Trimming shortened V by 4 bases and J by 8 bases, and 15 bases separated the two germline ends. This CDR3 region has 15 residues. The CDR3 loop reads CASSSPGAPDSPLHF. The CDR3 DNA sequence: TGTGCCAGCAGCTCCCCCGGGGCCCCAGATTCACCCCTCCACTTT.

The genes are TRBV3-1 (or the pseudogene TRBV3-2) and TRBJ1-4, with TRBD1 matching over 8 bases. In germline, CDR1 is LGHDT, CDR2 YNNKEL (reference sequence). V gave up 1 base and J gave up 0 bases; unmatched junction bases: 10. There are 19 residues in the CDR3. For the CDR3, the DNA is TGTGCCAGCAGCCAAGCAACCGGGACAGGACGTCCAACTAATGAAAAACTGTTTTTT. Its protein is CASSQATGTGRPTNEKLFF.

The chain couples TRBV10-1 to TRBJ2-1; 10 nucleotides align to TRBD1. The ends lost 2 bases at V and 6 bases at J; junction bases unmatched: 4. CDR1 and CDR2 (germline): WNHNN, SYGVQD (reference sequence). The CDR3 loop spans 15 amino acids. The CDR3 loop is CASSEPGQGTNEQFF. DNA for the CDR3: TGCGCCAGCAGTGAGCCGGGACAGGGGACCAATGAGCAGTTCTTC.

The CDR3 sequence: CASSLVTAEENYEQYF. CDR3 DNA: TGTGCCAGCAGCTTGGTAACAGCCGAGGAAAACTACGAGCAGTACTTC. The rearrangement joins TRBV5-5 to TRBJ2-7; no clear D. The CDR3 consists of 16 residues. CDR1 is SGHKS and CDR2 is YYEKEE in the germline V gene (reference sequence). Trimming took off 0 bases at V and 3 bases at J, with 16 bases between the two ends.

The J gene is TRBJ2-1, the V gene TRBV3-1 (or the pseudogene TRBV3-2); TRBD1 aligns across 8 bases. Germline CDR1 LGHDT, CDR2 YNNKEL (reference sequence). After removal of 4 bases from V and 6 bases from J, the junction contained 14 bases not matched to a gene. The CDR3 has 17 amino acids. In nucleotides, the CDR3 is TGTGCCAGCAGCCCAAGGGACCAGGGGGCTCTTAGCAATGAGCAGTTCTTC. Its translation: CASSPRDQGALSNEQFF.

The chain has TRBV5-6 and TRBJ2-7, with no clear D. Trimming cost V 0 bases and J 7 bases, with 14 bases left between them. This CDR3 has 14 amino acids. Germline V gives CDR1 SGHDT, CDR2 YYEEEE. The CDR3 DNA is TGTGCCAGCAGCTTGGGGACGCTTAAAGGGGAGCAGTACTTC. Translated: CASSLGTLKGEQYF.

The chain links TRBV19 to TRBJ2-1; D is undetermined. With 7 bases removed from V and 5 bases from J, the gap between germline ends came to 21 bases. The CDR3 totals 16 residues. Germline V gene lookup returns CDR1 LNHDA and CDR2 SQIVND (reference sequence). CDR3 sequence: CASTPRAQGINNEQFF. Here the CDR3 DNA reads TGTGCCAGTACCCCTCGGGCACAAGGAATAAACAATGAGCAGTTCTTC.

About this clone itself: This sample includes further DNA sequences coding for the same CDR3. This chain's CDR3 is CASSSDSMNTEAFF. CDR3 in DNA: TGCGCCAGCAGCTCCGACAGCATGAACACTGAAGCTTTCTTT. The chain employs TRBV5-1 and TRBJ1-1, with a tentative D call TRBD1 (5 bases). From germline, CDR1 is SGHRS and CDR2 YFSETQ. The CDR3 is made up of 14 amino acids. Trimming removed 3 bases from V and 0 bases from J, with 9 bases in between. Together with reference TRBV5-1 and TRBJ1-1, the CDR3 gives the full variable domain: KAGVTQTPRYLIKTRGQQVTLSCSPISGHRSVSWYQQTPGQGLQFLFEYFSETQRNKGNFPGRFSGRQFSNSRSEMNVSTLELGDSALYLCASSSDSMNTEAFFGQGTRLTVV.

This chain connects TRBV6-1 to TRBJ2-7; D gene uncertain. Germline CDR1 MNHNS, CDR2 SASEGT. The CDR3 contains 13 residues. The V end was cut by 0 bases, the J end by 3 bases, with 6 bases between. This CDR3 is CASSEATDYEQYF. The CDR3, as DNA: TGTGCCAGCAGTGAAGCCACAGACTACGAGCAGTACTTC.

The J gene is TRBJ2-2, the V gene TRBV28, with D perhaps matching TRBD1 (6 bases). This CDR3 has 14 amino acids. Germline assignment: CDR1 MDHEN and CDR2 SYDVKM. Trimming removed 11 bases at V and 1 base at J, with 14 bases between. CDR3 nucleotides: TGTGCCGTAGTCAGGGGCGGGAACACCGGGGAGCTGTTTTTT. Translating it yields CAVVRGGNTGELFF. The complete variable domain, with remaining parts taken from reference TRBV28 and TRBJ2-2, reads DVKVTQSSRYLVKRTGEKVFLECVQDMDHENMFWYRQDPGLGLRLIYFSYDVKMKEKGDIPEGYSVSREKKERFSLILESASTNQTSMYLCAVVRGGNTGELFFGEGSRLTVL.

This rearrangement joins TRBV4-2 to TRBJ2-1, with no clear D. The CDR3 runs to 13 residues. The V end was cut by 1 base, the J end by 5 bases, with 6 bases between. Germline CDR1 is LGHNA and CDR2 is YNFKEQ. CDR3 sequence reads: CASSQVLDNEQFF. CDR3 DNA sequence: TGTGCCAGCAGCCAAGTTCTTGACAATGAGCAGTTCTTC.

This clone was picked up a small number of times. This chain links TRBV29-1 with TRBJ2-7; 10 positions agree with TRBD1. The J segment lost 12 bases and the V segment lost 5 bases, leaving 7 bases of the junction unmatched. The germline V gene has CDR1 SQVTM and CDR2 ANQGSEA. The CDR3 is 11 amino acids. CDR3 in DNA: TGCAGCGTTCGGGGACAGGGGATCATGTACTTC. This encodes CSVRGQGIMYF.

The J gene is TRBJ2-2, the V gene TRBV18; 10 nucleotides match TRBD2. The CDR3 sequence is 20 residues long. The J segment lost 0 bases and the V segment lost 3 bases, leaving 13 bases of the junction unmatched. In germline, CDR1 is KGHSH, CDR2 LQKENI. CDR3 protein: CASSPTRTSGRTANTGELFF. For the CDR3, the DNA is TGTGCCAGCTCACCGACACGGACTAGCGGCAGAACCGCGAACACCGGGGAGCTGTTTTTT.

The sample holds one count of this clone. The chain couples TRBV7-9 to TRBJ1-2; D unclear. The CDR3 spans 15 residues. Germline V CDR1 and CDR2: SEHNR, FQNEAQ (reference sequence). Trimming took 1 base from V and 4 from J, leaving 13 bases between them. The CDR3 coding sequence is TGTGCCAGCAGCTTAGGTCCCACGGGCCGCTATGGCTACACCTTC. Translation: CASSLGPTGRYGYTF.

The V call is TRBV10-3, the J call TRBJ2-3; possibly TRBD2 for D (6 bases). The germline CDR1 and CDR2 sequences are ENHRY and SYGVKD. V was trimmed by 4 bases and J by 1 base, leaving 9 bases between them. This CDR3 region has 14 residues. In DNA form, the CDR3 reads TGTGCCATCAGTGCGGGGGATCGCACAGATACGCAGTATTTT. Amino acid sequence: CAISAGDRTDTQYF.

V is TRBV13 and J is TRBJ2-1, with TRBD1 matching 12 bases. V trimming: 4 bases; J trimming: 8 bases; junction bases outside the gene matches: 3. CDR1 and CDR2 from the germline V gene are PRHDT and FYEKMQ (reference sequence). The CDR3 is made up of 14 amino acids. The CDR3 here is CASSSGQGAYEQFF. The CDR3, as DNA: TGTGCCAGCAGCTCGGGACAGGGGGCCTATGAGCAGTTCTTC.

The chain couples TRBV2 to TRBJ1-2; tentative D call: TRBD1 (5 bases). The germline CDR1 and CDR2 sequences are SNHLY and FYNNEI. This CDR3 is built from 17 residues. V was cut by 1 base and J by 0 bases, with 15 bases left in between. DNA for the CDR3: TGTGCCAGCAGTGAAGGGCTGGGGGTGATATCTAACTATGGCTACACCTTC. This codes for CASSEGLGVISNYGYTF. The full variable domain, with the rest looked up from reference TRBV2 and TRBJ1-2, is EPEVTQTPSHQVTQMGQEVILRCVPISNHLYFYWYRQILGQKVEFLVSFYNNEISEKSEIFDDQFSVERPDGSNFTLKIRSTKLEDSAMYFCASSEGLGVISNYGYTFGSGTRLTVV.

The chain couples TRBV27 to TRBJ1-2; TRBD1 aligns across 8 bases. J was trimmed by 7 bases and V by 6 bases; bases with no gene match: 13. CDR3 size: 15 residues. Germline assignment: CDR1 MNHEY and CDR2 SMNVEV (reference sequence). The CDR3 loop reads CASSFPRTGIGGYTF. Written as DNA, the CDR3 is TGTGCCAGCAGCTTTCCTAGGACAGGGATAGGTGGCTACACCTTC.

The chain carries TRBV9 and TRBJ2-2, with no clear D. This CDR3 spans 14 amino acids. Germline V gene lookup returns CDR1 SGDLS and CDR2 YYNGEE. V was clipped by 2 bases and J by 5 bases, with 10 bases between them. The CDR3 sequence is CASSVLDKTGELFF. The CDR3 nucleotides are TGTGCCAGCAGCGTTCTCGATAAGACCGGGGAGCTGTTTTTT.

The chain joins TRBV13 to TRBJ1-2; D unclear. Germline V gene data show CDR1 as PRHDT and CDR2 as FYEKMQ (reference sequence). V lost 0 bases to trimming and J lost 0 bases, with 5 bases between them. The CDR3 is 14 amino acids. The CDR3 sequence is CASSLGRTNYGYTF. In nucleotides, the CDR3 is TGTGCCAGCAGCTTAGGCCGAACTAACTATGGCTACACCTTC.

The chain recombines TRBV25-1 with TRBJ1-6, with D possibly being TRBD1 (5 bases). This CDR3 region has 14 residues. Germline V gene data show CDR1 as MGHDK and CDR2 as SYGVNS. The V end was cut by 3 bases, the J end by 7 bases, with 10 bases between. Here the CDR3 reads CASSDQGGNSPLHF. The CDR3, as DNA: TGTGCCAGCAGTGACCAGGGAGGGAATTCACCCCTCCACTTT. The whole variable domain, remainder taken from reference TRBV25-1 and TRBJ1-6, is EADIYQTPRYLVIGTGKKITLECSQTMGHDKMYWYQQDPGMELHLIHYSYGVNSTEKGDLSSESTVSRIRTEHFPLTLESARPSHTSQYLCASSDQGGNSPLHFGNGTRLTVT.

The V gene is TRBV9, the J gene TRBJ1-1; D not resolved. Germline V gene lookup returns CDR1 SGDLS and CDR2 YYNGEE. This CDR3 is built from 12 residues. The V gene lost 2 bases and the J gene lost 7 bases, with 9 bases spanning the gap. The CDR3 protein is CASSVHGDEAFF. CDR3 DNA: TGTGCCAGCAGCGTCCACGGGGATGAAGCTTTCTTT.

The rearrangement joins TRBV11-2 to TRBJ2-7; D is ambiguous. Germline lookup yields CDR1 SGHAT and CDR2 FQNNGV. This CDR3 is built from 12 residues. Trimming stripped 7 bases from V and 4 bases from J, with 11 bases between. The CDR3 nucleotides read TGTGCCAGCATCCGGTCCGGGTACGAGCAGTACTTC. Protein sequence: CASIRSGYEQYF.

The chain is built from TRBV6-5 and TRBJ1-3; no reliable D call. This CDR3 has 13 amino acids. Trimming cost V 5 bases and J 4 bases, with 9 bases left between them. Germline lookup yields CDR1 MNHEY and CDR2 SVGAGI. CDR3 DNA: TGTGCCAGCAGTAGGGAATCAGGAAACACCATATATTTT. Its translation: CASSRESGNTIYF.

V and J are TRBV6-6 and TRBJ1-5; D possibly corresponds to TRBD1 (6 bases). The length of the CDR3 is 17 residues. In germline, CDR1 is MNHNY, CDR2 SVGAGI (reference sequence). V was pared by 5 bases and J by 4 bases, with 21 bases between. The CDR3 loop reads CASSLTLLGQKNQPQHF. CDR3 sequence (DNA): TGTGCCAGCAGTCTTACTCTACTAGGACAGAAAAATCAGCCCCAGCATTTT.

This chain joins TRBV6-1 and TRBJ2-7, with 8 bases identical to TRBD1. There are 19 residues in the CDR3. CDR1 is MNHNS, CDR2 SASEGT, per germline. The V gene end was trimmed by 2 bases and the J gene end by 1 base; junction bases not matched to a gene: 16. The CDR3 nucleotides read TGTGCCAGCAGTGAAAAGTTTATTTCCGGGACAGGTATATCCTACGAGCAGTACTTC. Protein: CASSEKFISGTGISYEQYF.

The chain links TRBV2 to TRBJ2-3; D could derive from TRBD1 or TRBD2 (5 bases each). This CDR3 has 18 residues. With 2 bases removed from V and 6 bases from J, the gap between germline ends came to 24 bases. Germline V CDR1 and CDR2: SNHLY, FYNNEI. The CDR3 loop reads CASSELGVPRPPADTQYF. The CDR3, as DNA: TGTGCCAGCAGTGAATTGGGGGTCCCCCGGCCCCCTGCGGATACGCAGTATTTT.

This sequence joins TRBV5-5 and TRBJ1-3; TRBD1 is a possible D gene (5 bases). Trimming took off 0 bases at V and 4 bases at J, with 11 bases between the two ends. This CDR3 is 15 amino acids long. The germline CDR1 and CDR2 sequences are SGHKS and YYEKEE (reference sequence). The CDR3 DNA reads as TGTGCCAGCAGCTTGGTTGGGGGAATGGGAAACACCATATATTTT. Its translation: CASSLVGGMGNTIYF.

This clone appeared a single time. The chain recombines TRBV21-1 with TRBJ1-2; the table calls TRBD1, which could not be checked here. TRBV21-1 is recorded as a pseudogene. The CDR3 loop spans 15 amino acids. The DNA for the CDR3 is TGTGCCAGCAGCAAAGCCAGGGGGCCCCACTATGGCTACACCTTC. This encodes CASSKARGPHYGYTF.

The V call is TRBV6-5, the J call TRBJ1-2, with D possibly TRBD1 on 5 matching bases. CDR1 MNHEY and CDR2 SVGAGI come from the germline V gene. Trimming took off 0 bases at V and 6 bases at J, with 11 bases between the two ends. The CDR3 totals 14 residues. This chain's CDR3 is CASSYSGGSDGYTF. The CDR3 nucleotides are TGTGCCAGCAGTTACTCGGGGGGAAGCGATGGCTACACCTTC.